These 32 T cell receptor beta chains were all obtained from the same sample, sequenced in a study of cytomegalovirus exposure and HLA in healthy donors. Use of 60 Vbeta and 13 Jbeta primers characterized the PCR. Assay used: immunoSEQ multiplex PCR; TCRdb lists only in-frame clones, some missing. This sample has 130,000 to 150,000 clones; about 80% occur once, and the top ten carry roughly 9.7%. Sequenced: PBMCs. All receptors come from a woman aged 55 to 70 in good health and CMV-seropositive.

The rearrangement joins TRBV28 to TRBJ2-7; the match to TRBD1 covers 7 bases. The V gene end was trimmed by 10 bases and the J gene end by 2 bases; junction bases not matched to a gene: 11. The germline V gene encodes CDR1 MDHEN and CDR2 SYDVKM. The CDR3 is 14 residues long. The CDR3 nucleotides read TGTGCCACCGGTGGTAGGGGGCGAGCCTACGAGCAGTACTTC. Translated, it gives CATGGRGRAYEQYF. Full variable domain (missing parts from reference TRBV28 and TRBJ2-7): DVKVTQSSRYLVKRTGEKVFLECVQDMDHENMFWYRQDPGLGLRLIYFSYDVKMKEKGDIPEGYSVSREKKERFSLILESASTNQTSMYLCATGGRGRAYEQYFGPGTRLTVT.

V usage is TRBV6-6 and J usage is TRBJ2-3, with 9 bases lining up with TRBD1. Germline CDR1 and CDR2: MNHNY and SVGAGI (reference sequence). This CDR3 region has 14 residues. V dropped 2 bases and J dropped 7; count of bases not matched to a gene: 4. This chain's CDR3 is CASSYGTGLNTQYF. CDR3 DNA: TGTGCCAGCAGTTACGGGACAGGGCTAAATACGCAGTATTTT.

The rearrangement joins TRBV2 to TRBJ2-3; TRBD2 aligns across 9 bases. The germline CDR1 and CDR2 sequences are SNHLY and FYNNEI. The ends lost 6 bases at V and 7 bases at J; junction bases unmatched: 8. CDR3 length: 14 residues. This chain's CDR3 is CASRQAGGPYTQYF. The CDR3, as DNA: TGTGCCAGCAGACAGGCGGGAGGGCCTTATACGCAGTATTTT. The full variable domain, with the rest looked up from reference TRBV2 and TRBJ2-3, is EPEVTQTPSHQVTQMGQEVILRCVPISNHLYFYWYRQILGQKVEFLVSFYNNEISEKSEIFDDQFSVERPDGSNFTLKIRSTKLEDSAMYFCASRQAGGPYTQYFGPGTRLTVL.

The CDR3, as DNA: TGTGCCTGGAGTCCCCGCAGGGCAGGGGGCGAGACCCAGTACTTC. It specifies CAWSPRRAGGETQYF. The chain uses TRBV30 and TRBJ2-5; 8 bases agree with TRBD1. The germline V gene encodes CDR1 GTSNPN and CDR2 SVGIG (reference sequence). V lost 2 bases, J lost 5 bases, and 10 bases stayed unmatched. This CDR3 has 15 residues. Filled out from reference TRBV30 and TRBJ2-5, the complete variable domain reads SQTIHQWPATLVQPVGSPLSLECTVEGTSNPNLYWYRQAAGRGLQLLFYSVGIGQISSEVPQNLSASRPQDRQFILSSKKLLLSDSGFYLCAWSPRRAGGETQYFGPGTRLLVL.

Only one count was recorded for this clone. This chain uses TRBV28 with TRBJ1-4; 7 bases match TRBD1. Unmatched junction bases numbered 8, after V lost 6 bases and J lost 7 bases. The CDR3 loop spans 14 amino acids. Looked up from germline, CDR1 is MDHEN and CDR2 is SYDVKM. CDR3 amino acids: CASRPGGLSEKLFF. The CDR3 nucleotides read TGTGCCAGCAGACCAGGGGGATTGAGTGAAAAACTGTTTTTT.

The J gene is TRBJ1-4, the V gene TRBV6-5, with 7 bases lining up with TRBD1. J was trimmed by 5 bases and V by 6 bases; bases with no gene match: 3. CDR3 length: 13 residues. Per the germline V gene, CDR1 is MNHEY and CDR2 is SVGAGI. The CDR3 region has the DNA TGTGCCAGCAGAAGGGACAGCAATGAAAAACTGTTTTTT. This codes for CASRRDSNEKLFF.

The chain couples TRBV18 to TRBJ2-7; 9 bases align to TRBD2. This CDR3 spans 15 amino acids. Trimming cost V 0 bases and J 6 bases; bases outside gene matches: 6. CDR1 is KGHSH, CDR2 LQKENI, per germline. The chain's CDR3 is CASSPPGLASVEQYF. The CDR3 DNA follows: TGTGCCAGCTCACCACCGGGACTAGCTTCAGTCGAGCAGTACTTC.

This clone has a handful of counts. The CDR3 nucleotides read TGCGCCAGCAGCCAAGACCCCTCTAGCGGGGAATACAATGAGCAGTTCTTC. This translates into CASSQDPSSGEYNEQFF. The chain is built from TRBV4-1 and TRBJ2-1; 9 bases are shared with TRBD2. V lost 0 bases and J lost 4; bases outside the gene matches: 7. The CDR3 totals 17 residues. Germline V gene lookup returns CDR1 MGHRA and CDR2 YSYEKL.

The rearrangement links TRBV25-1 to TRBJ2-7; maybe TRBD1 (6 bases). CDR1 is MGHDK and CDR2 is SYGVNS in the germline V gene. Trimming removed 4 bases at V and 6 bases at J, with 13 bases between. The CDR3 runs to 13 residues. The CDR3 loop is CASSAPTGSEQYF. The CDR3 nucleotides are TGTGCCAGCAGTGCCCCCACAGGGAGCGAGCAGTACTTC.

This chain uses TRBV28 with TRBJ2-1, with D unclear. Trimming pared 4 bases from V and 0 bases from J, leaving 10 bases between. Germline assignment: CDR1 MDHEN and CDR2 SYDVKM. The length of the CDR3 is 15 residues. CDR3 coding DNA: TGTGCCAGCAGTTCCCCCAAGAGCTCCTACAATGAGCAGTTCTTC. This encodes CASSSPKSSYNEQFF.

This clone was seen more than once but under ten times. The genes are TRBV2 and TRBJ1-1; no firm D call. The CDR3 has 13 amino acids. V was shortened by 10 bases and J by 0 bases, with 12 bases between the two germline ends. Germline V gives CDR1 SNHLY, CDR2 FYNNEI. CDR3 sequence (DNA): TGTGCCACTCGCAACTCTTTGAACACTGAAGCTTTCTTT. It specifies CATRNSLNTEAFF.

The chain joins TRBV18 to TRBJ2-7, with 11 bases identical to TRBD2. The CDR3 runs to 15 residues. Germline assignment: CDR1 KGHSH and CDR2 LQKENI. V lost 6 bases, J lost 4 bases, and 8 bases stayed unmatched. Written as DNA, the CDR3 is TGTGCCAGCTCCCCTACTAGCGGGAGTGAGTACGAGCAGTACTTC. This sequence encodes CASSPTSGSEYEQYF. The whole variable domain, remainder taken from reference TRBV18 and TRBJ2-7, is NAGVMQNPRHLVRRRGQEARLRCSPMKGHSHVYWYRQLPEEGLKFMVYLQKENIIDESGMPKERFSAEFPKEGPSILRIQQVVRGDSAAYFCASSPTSGSEYEQYFGPGTRLTVT.

This chain joins TRBV11-1 and TRBJ1-1; D ambiguous. V shed 5 bases and J shed 4 bases, with 17 bases lying between them. Germline V gene sequence: CDR1 SGHAT, CDR2 FQDESV (reference sequence). This CDR3 contains 15 residues. The CDR3 DNA reads as TGTGCCAGCAGCCCGAGACCCAACGCGGGCACTGAAGCTTTCTTT. Translated, it gives CASSPRPNAGTEAFF.

The V and J genes are TRBV2 and TRBJ2-7; D is perhaps TRBD1 (6 bases). This CDR3 region has 12 residues. V was shortened by 7 bases and J by 3 bases, with 10 bases between the two germline ends. Germline values: CDR1 SNHLY, CDR2 FYNNEI. As DNA, the CDR3 is TGTGCCAGCACCGGCAGGGGCTACGAGCAGTACTTC. Translating it yields CASTGRGYEQYF. The whole variable domain, filled in from reference TRBV2 and TRBJ2-7, reads EPEVTQTPSHQVTQMGQEVILRCVPISNHLYFYWYRQILGQKVEFLVSFYNNEISEKSEIFDDQFSVERPDGSNFTLKIRSTKLEDSAMYFCASTGRGYEQYFGPGTRLTVT.

This clone was seen a few times. The chain recombines TRBV28 with TRBJ2-2; D is ambiguous. Trimming shortened V by 6 bases and J by 0 bases, and 5 bases separated the two germline ends. Per the germline V gene, CDR1 is MDHEN and CDR2 is SYDVKM. The CDR3 runs to 13 residues. The CDR3 here is CASRKPNTGELFF. In nucleotides, the CDR3 is TGTGCCAGCAGGAAGCCGAACACCGGGGAGCTGTTTTTT.

Worth noting for this clone: Within the sample, other DNA sequences also encode this same CDR3. The J gene is TRBJ1-1, the V gene TRBV2; tentatively, D is TRBD1 (5 bases). Trimming removed 3 bases from V and 0 bases from J, with 8 bases in between. CDR3 length equals 14 residues. In germline, CDR1 is SNHLY, CDR2 FYNNEI. CDR3 protein: CASSEEGMNTEAFF. CDR3 in DNA: TGTGCCAGCAGTGAGGAGGGGATGAACACTGAAGCTTTCTTT.

J is TRBJ2-7 and V is TRBV11-2; a possible D gene is TRBD2 (6 bases). V dropped 3 bases and J dropped 3 bases, with 9 bases sitting between them. The V gene's germline CDR1 is SGHAT and CDR2 FQNNGV. This CDR3 spans 13 amino acids. The CDR3 reads CASSFYSGYEQYF. In DNA, the CDR3 is TGTGCCAGCAGCTTCTATAGCGGCTACGAGCAGTACTTC.

This sequence joins TRBV19 and TRBJ2-1, with D uncertain. CDR3 length equals 13 residues. Trimming took 2 bases from V and 7 from J, leaving 9 bases between them. Germline loops: CDR1 LNHDA, CDR2 SQIVND (reference sequence). The chain's CDR3 is CASSIILENEQFF. As DNA, the CDR3 is TGTGCCAGTAGTATAATTTTGGAGAATGAGCAGTTCTTC.

The J gene is TRBJ2-7, the V gene TRBV7-6, with D possibly TRBD2 on 5 matching bases. Germline V gene sequence: CDR1 SGHVS, CDR2 FNYEAQ. The ends were cut back, 5 bases at V and 1 base at J, with 15 bases in the middle. The CDR3 covers 15 residues. The CDR3 sequence is CASSENRGPSYEQYF. The CDR3 nucleotides are TGTGCCAGCAGCGAAAATAGAGGGCCGTCCTACGAGCAGTACTTC.

The chain recombines TRBV7-9 with TRBJ2-1, with D uncertain. Per the germline V gene, CDR1 is SEHNR and CDR2 is FQNEAQ (reference sequence). The CDR3 covers 14 residues. V was pared by 7 bases and J by 2 bases, with 12 bases between. The CDR3 DNA is TGTGCCAGCAACTTCCTAACCACCTACAATGAGCAGTTCTTC. Translating gives CASNFLTTYNEQFF.

This chain links TRBV13 with TRBJ1-3, with TRBD1 as a possible D gene (5 bases). Germline assignment: CDR1 PRHDT and CDR2 FYEKMQ (reference sequence). The V end lost 0 bases, the J end lost 1 base, and 7 bases lay between the germline ends. The CDR3 has 15 residues. For the CDR3, the DNA is TGTGCCAGCAGCTTAGGCAGGGCGTCTGGAAACACCATATATTTT. Encoded protein: CASSLGRASGNTIYF.

On this clone itself: One end of the junction fails to match germline, which may point to a read error. This sample also contains other DNA sequences that code for the same CDR3. The chain recombines TRBV5-1 with TRBJ1-3; 10 nucleotides agree with TRBD1. Per germline, CDR1 SGHRS and CDR2 YFSETQ. The CDR3 length is 18 residues. CDR3 nucleotide sequence: TGCGCCAGCAGCTTGGGGACAGGGGGACGAGATGCTGGAAACACAATATATTTT. Its translation is CASSLGTGGRDAGNTIYF.

The chain couples TRBV14 to TRBJ2-5; 8 bases match TRBD2. The CDR3 is made up of 16 amino acids. In germline, CDR1 is SGHDN, CDR2 FVKESK. Losses at the gene ends were 4 bases for V and 5 bases for J; bases not matched to a gene: 12. As DNA, the CDR3 is TGTGCCAGCAGCCCACCTGGGACTAGTGGGGGGGAGACCCAGTACTTC. It codes for CASSPPGTSGGETQYF.

The chain carries TRBV4-2 and TRBJ2-4; D perhaps matches TRBD1 (6 bases). This CDR3 comprises 13 residues. Germline CDR1 and CDR2: LGHNA and YNFKEQ. Trimming stripped 0 bases from V and 9 bases from J, with 9 bases between. The CDR3 loop reads CASSQEGGSIQYF. The DNA of the CDR3 is TGTGCCAGCAGCCAAGAAGGGGGAAGCATTCAGTACTTC.

The chain joins TRBV7-9 to TRBJ2-2; D not certain. Germline CDR1 is SEHNR and CDR2 is FQNEAQ (reference sequence). Between the trimmed V and J ends, which lost 2 bases and 4 bases, there was a span of 8 bases. The CDR3 consists of 14 residues. CDR3 in DNA: TGTGCCAGCAGCTTAAGAGCTTCCACCGGGGAGCTGTTTTTT. Translated: CASSLRASTGELFF.

The chain joins TRBV6-1 to TRBJ2-5, with D perhaps matching TRBD2 (5 bases). Between the trimmed V and J ends, which lost 5 bases and 5 bases, there was a span of 18 bases. The CDR3 extends over 15 amino acids. Germline V lookup: CDR1 MNHNS, CDR2 SASEGT. The CDR3 DNA follows: TGTGCCAGCAGTCCCATTTTTGGGAGACTGGAGACCCAGTACTTC. It is translated as CASSPIFGRLETQYF.

V is TRBV19 and J is TRBJ2-7; D is perhaps TRBD1 (6 bases). The CDR3 extends over 15 amino acids. V was clipped by 3 bases and J by 1 base, with 13 bases between them. Per germline, CDR1 LNHDA and CDR2 SQIVND (reference sequence). The CDR3 sequence: CASSIRPGQSYEQYF. In DNA form, the CDR3 reads TGTGCCAGTAGTATCAGGCCGGGACAATCCTACGAGCAGTACTTC.

V and J are TRBV19 and TRBJ1-5; 9 bases line up with TRBD1. With 4 bases clipped from V and 0 bases from J, the junction kept 4 bases outside the gene matches. There are 16 residues in the CDR3. Germline V lookup: CDR1 LNHDA, CDR2 SQIVND (reference sequence). The CDR3: CASSKGTGISNQPQHF. The CDR3 bases are TGTGCCAGTAGTAAAGGGACAGGGATTAGCAATCAGCCCCAGCATTTT.

V is TRBV7-9 and J is TRBJ1-4, with 7 bases lining up with TRBD1. The CDR3 length is 13 residues. Germline assignment: CDR1 SEHNR and CDR2 FQNEAQ (reference sequence). V was pared by 10 bases and J by 4 bases, with 6 bases of the junction left unmatched. CDR3 residues: CATPGTVNEKLFF. In DNA, the CDR3 is TGTGCCACCCCAGGGACAGTTAATGAAAAACTGTTTTTT.

This sequence joins TRBV5-1 and TRBJ1-5; TRBD1 matches 8 bases. The CDR3 loop spans 15 amino acids. With 3 bases clipped from V and 5 bases from J, the junction kept 7 bases outside the gene matches. From germline, CDR1 is SGHRS and CDR2 YFSETQ. The CDR3: CASSSGTGSYQPQHF. The CDR3 region has the DNA TGCGCCAGCAGCTCCGGGACAGGATCATATCAGCCCCAGCATTTT.

The chain links TRBV7-2 to TRBJ1-5; D is undetermined. This CDR3 has 15 residues. Germline values: CDR1 SGHTA, CDR2 FQGNSA. The V and J ends lost 3 bases and 1 base respectively, with 10 bases between them. In DNA form, the CDR3 reads TGTGCCAGCAGCTTGAACGCCGGGAGCAATCAGCCCCAGCATTTT. It yields the protein CASSLNAGSNQPQHF. Looking up the rest from reference TRBV7-2 and TRBJ1-5 gives the full variable domain: GAGVSQSPSNKVTEKGKDVELRCDPISGHTALYWYRQSLGQGLEFLIYFQGNSAPDKSGLPSDRFSAERTGGSVSTLTIQRTQQEDSAVYLCASSLNAGSNQPQHFGDGTRLSIL.

The CDR3 DNA reads as TGTGCCAGCAGCCAAGATGGGCTAAACCTCGGAAATGAGCAGTTCTTC. Its protein product is CASSQDGLNLGNEQFF. The V gene is TRBV4-2, the J gene TRBJ2-1; D uncertain. Germline V gene lookup returns CDR1 LGHNA and CDR2 YNFKEQ. The CDR3 spans 16 residues. V was trimmed by 0 bases and J by 7 bases, leaving 16 bases between them.